This T cell receptor beta chain originates from a study of blood T cell repertoires in COVID-19. Generated by immunoSEQ multiplex PCR, the TCRdb table keeps only in-frame clones and is missing some. The data hold roughly 440,000 clones, with approximately 88% observed a single time. Seattle patients were enrolled during active infection and followed longitudinally. Sample: peripheral blood. The sequence was collected from a woman in her fifties or sixties with COVID-19, enrolled during active disease.

CDR3 loop: CASARDRGLFEQYF. The CDR3 bases are TGTGCCAGCGCCCGGGACAGGGGTTTATTCGAGCAGTACTTC. The chain joins TRBV6-5 to TRBJ2-7, with 10 bases matching TRBD1. The CDR3 length is 14 residues. Losses at the gene ends were 8 bases for V and 6 bases for J; bases not matched to a gene: 10. Germline lookup yields CDR1 MNHEY and CDR2 SVGAGI.